This T cell receptor beta chain was retrieved from a study of beta chain features in type 1 diabetes. Overall study results and limits: For Type 1 diabetes patients, all four CD4+ subsets carried TCRB CDR3s that were moderately but significantly shorter.

The isolated RNA, all of it, was reverse transcribed, so expressed TCRB transcripts were what got sequenced. The assay was immunoSEQ multiplex PCR, and TCRdb's table has in-frame clones only and misses some. The sample contains just over 450,000 clones, approximately 30% of which appear only once. On this clone itself: What it binds is unknown.

Sorting of CD4+ naive, central memory, regulatory and stem cell-like memory cells was performed via CD45RO/CCR7/CD25/CD127/CD95/CD27. Purity exceeded 95% in all sorted populations. Specimen: naive CD4+ T cells from blood. The source is a man aged 18-30 years in good health.

CDR3 residues: CASSHGQLNEQFF. The CDR3 DNA is TGCGCCAGCAGCCACGGACAGCTCAATGAGCAGTTCTTC. This chain links TRBV5-1 with TRBJ2-1; TRBD1 is a possible D gene (6 bases). V was clipped by 4 bases and J by 6 bases, with 11 bases between them. Per germline, CDR1 SGHRS and CDR2 YFSETQ. This CDR3 region has 13 residues.